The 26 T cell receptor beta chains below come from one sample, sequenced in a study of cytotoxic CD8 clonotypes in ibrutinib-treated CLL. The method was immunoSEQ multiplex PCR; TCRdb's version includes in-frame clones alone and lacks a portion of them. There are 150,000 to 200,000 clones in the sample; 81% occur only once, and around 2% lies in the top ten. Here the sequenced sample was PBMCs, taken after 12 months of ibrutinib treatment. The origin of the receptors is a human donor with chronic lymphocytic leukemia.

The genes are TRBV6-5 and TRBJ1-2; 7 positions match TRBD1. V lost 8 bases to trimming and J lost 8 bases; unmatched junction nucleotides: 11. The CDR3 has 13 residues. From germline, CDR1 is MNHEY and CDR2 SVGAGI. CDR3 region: CASHRRQGFGYTF. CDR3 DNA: TGTGCCAGCCACCGTAGACAGGGTTTCGGCTACACCTTC.

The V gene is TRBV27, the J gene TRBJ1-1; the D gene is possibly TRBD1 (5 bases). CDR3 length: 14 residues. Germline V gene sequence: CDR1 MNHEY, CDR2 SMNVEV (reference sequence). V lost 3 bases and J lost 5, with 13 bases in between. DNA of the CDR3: TGTGCCAGCAGTTTGGCAGGGAAGGGGACTGAAGCTTTCTTT. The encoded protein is CASSLAGKGTEAFF.

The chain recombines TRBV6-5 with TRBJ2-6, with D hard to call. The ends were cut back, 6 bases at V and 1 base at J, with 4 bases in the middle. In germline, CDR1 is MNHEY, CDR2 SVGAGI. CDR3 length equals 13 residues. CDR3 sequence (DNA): TGTGCCAGCAGACAATCTGGGGCCAACGTCCTGACTTTC. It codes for CASRQSGANVLTF.

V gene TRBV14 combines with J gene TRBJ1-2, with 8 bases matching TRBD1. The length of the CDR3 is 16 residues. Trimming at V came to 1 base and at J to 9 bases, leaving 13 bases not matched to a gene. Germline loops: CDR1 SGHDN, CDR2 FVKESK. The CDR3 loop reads CASSQGRGQGPPRYTF. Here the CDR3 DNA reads TGTGCCAGCAGCCAAGGTAGAGGACAGGGACCCCCGCGCTACACCTTC.

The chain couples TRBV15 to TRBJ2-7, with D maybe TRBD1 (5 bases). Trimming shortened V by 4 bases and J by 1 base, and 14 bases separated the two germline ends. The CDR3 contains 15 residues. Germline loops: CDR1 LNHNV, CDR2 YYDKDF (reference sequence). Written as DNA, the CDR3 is TGTGCCACCAGCATCTCCCAGGGCTTTTCCTACGAGCAGTACTTC. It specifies CATSISQGFSYEQYF.

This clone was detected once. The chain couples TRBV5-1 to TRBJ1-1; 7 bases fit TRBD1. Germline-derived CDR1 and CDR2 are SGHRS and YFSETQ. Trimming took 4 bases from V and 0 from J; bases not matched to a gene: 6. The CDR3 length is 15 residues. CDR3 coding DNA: TGCGCCAGCAGCCGGAGACAGGGTGTGAACACTGAAGCTTTCTTT. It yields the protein CASSRRQGVNTEAFF.

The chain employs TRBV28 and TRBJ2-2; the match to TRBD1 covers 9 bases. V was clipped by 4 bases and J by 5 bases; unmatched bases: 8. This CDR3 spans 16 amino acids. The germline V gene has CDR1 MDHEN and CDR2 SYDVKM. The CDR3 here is CASSSAGTGKTGELFF. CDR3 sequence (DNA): TGTGCCAGCAGTTCCGCCGGGACAGGGAAGACCGGGGAGCTGTTTTTT. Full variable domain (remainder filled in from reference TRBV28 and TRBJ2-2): DVKVTQSSRYLVKRTGEKVFLECVQDMDHENMFWYRQDPGLGLRLIYFSYDVKMKEKGDIPEGYSVSREKKERFSLILESASTNQTSMYLCASSSAGTGKTGELFFGEGSRLTVL.

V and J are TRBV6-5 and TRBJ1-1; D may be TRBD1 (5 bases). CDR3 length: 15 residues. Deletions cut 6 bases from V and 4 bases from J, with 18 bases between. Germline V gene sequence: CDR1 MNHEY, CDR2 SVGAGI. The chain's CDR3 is CASSTGTPTGTEAFF. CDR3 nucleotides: TGTGCCAGCAGCACCGGGACCCCCACCGGCACTGAAGCTTTCTTT.

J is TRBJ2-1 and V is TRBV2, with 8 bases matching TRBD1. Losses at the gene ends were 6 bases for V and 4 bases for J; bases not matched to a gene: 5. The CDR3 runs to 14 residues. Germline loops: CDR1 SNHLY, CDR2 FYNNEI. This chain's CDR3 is CASRQGAQYNEQFF. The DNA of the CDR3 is TGTGCCAGCAGGCAGGGGGCGCAATACAATGAGCAGTTCTTC.

The CDR3 DNA follows: TGTGCCAGCAGTCCGCAAACAGGGCTTCAGAGAGCTTTCTTT. Amino acid sequence: CASSPQTGLQRAFF. The chain combines TRBV11-2 with TRBJ1-1; possible D gene TRBD1, 6 bases. Trimming shortened V by 6 bases and J by 10 bases, and 21 bases separated the two germline ends. This CDR3 region has 14 residues. Germline V gene lookup returns CDR1 SGHAT and CDR2 FQNNGV.

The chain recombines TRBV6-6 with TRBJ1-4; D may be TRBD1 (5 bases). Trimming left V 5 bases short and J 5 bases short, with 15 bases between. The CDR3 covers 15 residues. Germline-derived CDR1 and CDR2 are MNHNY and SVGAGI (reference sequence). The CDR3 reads CASSPEWGRNEKLFF. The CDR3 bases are TGTGCCAGCAGTCCAGAGTGGGGACGAAATGAAAAACTGTTTTTT.

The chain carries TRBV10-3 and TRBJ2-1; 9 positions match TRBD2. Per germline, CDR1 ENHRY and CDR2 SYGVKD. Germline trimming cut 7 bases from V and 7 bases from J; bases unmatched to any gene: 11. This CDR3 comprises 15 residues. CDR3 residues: CAITDSSGRRNEQFF. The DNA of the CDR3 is TGTGCCATCACGGATAGTAGCGGGAGACGTAATGAGCAGTTCTTC.

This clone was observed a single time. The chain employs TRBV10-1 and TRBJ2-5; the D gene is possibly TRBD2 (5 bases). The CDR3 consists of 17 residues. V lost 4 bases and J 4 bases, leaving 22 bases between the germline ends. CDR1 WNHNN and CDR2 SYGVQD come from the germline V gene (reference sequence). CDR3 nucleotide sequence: TGCGCCAGCAGTGGGGGAGTGGGTAGTTGCGGGCCAGAGACCCAGTACTTC. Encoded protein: CASSGGVGSCGPETQYF.

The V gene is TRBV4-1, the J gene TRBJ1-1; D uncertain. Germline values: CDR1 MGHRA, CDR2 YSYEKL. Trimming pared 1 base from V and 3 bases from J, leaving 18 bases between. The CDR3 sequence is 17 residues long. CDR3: CASSQATGRAYDTEAFF. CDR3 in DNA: TGCGCCAGCAGCCAAGCGACCGGAAGGGCATACGACACTGAAGCTTTCTTT.

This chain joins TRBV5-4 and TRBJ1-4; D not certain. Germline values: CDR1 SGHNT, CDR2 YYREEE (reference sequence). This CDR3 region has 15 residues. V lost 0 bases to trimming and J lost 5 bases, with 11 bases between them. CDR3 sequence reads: CASSLDGFRNEKLFF. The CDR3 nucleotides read TGTGCCAGCAGCTTGGACGGGTTTAGAAATGAAAAACTGTTTTTT.

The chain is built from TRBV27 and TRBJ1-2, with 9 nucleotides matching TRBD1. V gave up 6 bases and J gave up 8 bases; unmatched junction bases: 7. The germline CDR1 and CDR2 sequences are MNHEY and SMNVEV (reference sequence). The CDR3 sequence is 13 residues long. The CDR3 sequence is CASSLQGAGGYTF. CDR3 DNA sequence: TGTGCCAGCAGCCTACAGGGGGCAGGGGGCTACACCTTC.

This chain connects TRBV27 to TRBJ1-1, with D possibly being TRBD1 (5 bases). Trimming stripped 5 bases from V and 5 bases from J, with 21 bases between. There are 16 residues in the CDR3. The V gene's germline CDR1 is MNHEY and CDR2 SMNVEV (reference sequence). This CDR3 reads CASSPAGGGRGTEAFF. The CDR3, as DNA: TGTGCCAGCAGTCCCGCTGGGGGGGGTCGAGGAACTGAAGCTTTCTTT.

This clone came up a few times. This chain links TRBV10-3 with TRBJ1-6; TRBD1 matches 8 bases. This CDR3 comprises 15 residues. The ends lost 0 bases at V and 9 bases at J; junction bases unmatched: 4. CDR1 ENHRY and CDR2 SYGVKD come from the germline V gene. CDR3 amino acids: CAISESDRGRSPLHF. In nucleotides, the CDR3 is TGTGCCATCAGTGAGTCCGACAGGGGACGTTCACCCCTCCACTTT.

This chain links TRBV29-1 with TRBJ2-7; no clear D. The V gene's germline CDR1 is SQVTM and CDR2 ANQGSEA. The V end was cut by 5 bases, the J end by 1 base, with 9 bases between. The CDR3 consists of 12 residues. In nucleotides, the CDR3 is TGCAGCGTTAAATTGGAATCCTACGAGCAGTACTTC. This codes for CSVKLESYEQYF.

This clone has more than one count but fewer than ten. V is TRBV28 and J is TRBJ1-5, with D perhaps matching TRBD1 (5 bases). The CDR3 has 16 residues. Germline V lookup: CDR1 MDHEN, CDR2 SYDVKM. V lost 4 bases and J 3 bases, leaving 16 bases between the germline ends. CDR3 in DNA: TGTGCCAGCAGTTCAGGGAGACAACAGGTCAATCAGCCCCAGCATTTT. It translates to CASSSGRQQVNQPQHF.

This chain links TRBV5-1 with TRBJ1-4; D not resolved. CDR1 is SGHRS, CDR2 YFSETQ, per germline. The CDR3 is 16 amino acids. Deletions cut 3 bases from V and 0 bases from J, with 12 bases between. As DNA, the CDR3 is TGCGCCAGCAGCTACGGAGGAGCCGCAACTAATGAAAAACTGTTTTTT. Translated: CASSYGGAATNEKLFF.

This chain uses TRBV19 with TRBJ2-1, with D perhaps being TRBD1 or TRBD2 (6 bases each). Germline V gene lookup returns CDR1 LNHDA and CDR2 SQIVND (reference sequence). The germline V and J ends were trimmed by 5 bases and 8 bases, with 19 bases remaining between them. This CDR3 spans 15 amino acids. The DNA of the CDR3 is TGTGCCAGTAGTCTCTTCTGGGGGGCTGTGGATGAGCAGTTCTTC. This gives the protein CASSLFWGAVDEQFF.

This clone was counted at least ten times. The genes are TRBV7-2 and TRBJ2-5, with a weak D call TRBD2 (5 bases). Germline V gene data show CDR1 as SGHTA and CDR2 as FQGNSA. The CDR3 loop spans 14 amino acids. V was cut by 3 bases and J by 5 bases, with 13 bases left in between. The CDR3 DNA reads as TGTGCCAGCAGCTTTAGGGTGGGCGGGGAGACCCAGTACTTC. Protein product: CASSFRVGGETQYF.

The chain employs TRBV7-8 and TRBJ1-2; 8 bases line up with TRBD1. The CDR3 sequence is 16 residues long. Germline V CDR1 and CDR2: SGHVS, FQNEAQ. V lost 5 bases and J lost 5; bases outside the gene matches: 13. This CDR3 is CASSPSQDRATYGYTF. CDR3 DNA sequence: TGTGCCAGCAGCCCATCGCAGGACAGGGCTACTTATGGCTACACCTTC. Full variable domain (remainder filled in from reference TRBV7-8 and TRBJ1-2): GAGVSQSPRYKVAKRGQDVALRCDPISGHVSLFWYQQALGQGPEFLTYFQNEAQLDKSGLPSDRFFAERPEGSVSTLKIQRTQQEDSAVYLCASSPSQDRATYGYTFGSGTRLTVV.

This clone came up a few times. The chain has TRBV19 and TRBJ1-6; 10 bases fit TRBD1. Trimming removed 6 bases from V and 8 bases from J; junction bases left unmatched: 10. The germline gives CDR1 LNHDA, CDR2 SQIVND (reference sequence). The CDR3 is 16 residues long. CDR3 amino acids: CASRRGDRGSDSPLHF. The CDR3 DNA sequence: TGTGCCAGTAGACGAGGGGACAGGGGATCAGATTCACCCCTCCACTTT.

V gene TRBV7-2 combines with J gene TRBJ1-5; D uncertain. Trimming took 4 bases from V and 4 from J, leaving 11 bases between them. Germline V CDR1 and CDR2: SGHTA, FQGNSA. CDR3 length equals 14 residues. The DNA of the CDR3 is TGTGCCAGCAGCTATAAGGGAGGGAATCAGCCCCAGCATTTT. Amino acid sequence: CASSYKGGNQPQHF.